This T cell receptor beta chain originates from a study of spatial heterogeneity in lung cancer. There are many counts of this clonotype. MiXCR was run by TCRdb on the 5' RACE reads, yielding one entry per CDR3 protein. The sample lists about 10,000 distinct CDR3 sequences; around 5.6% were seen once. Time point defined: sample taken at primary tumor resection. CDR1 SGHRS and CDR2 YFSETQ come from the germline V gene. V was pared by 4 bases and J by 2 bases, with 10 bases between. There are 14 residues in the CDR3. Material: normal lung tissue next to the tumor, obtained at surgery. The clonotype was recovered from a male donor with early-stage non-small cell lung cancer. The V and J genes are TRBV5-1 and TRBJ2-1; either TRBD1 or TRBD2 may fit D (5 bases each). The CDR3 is CASSEGSTYNEQFF. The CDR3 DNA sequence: TGCGCCAGCAGCGAGGGGTCCACCTACAATGAGCAGTTCTTC.